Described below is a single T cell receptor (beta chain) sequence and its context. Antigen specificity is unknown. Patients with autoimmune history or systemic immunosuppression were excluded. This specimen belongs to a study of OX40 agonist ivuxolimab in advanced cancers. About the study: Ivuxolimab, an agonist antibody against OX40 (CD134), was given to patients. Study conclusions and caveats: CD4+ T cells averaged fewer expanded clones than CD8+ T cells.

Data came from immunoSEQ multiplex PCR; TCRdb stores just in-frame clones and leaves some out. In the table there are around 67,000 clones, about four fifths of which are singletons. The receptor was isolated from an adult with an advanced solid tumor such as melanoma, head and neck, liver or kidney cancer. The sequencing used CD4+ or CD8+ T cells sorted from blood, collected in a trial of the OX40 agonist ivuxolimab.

This chain's CDR3 is CSVGSQNTEAFF. CDR3 nucleotide sequence: TGCAGCGTTGGGTCCCAGAACACTGAAGCTTTCTTT. This rearrangement joins TRBV29-1 to TRBJ1-1, with D unresolved. The CDR3 spans 12 residues. The germline V gene has CDR1 SQVTM and CDR2 ANQGSEA. V was trimmed by 4 bases and J by 1 base, leaving 7 bases between them.